What follows are 9 T cell receptor beta chains derived from one specimen sequenced in a study of cytomegalovirus exposure and HLA in healthy donors (dated by TCRdb to the late 2010s). Library method: the immunoSEQ multiplex PCR assay. For the multiplex PCR, a mixture combining 60 forward primers for TCR Vbeta segments and 13 reverse primers for TCR Jbeta segments was used. TCRdb retrieved this table from immuneACCESS and kept in-frame rearrangements only. Not all clones are present; in checked studies, unresolved V genes account for under half, and no reason is known for the remainder. The sample includes over 100,000 clones, with around 79% observed a single time. The ten largest account for 3.3% of the sample. Specimen: PBMCs. These receptors came from a woman in her twenties or thirties in good health and CMV-seropositive.

This clone was seen only a few times. The rearrangement links TRBV7-6 to TRBJ2-7; weak D call: TRBD2 (6 bases). The CDR3 runs 14 residues. Trimming took 2 bases from V and 0 from J, leaving 8 bases between them. Germline CDR1 SGHVS, CDR2 FNYEAQ. The CDR3 DNA follows: TGTGCCAGCAGCTTACTGGAGGGCTCCTACGAGCAGTACTTC. Translating gives CASSLLEGSYEQYF.

The V gene is TRBV7-8, the J gene TRBJ1-3; D gene ambiguous. This CDR3 contains 15 residues. Germline CDR1 and CDR2: SGHVS and FQNEAQ. V was shortened by 4 bases and J by 0 bases, with 10 bases between the two germline ends. As DNA, the CDR3 is TGTGCCAGCAGCTCCCGGGAGAACTCTGGAAACACCATATATTTT. Amino acid sequence: CASSSRENSGNTIYF. Full variable domain (outside the CDR3, taken from reference TRBV7-8 and TRBJ1-3): GAGVSQSPRYKVAKRGQDVALRCDPISGHVSLFWYQQALGQGPEFLTYFQNEAQLDKSGLPSDRFFAERPEGSVSTLKIQRTQQEDSAVYLCASSSRENSGNTIYFGEGSWLTVV.

DNA for the CDR3: TGTGCCAGCAGCCGTTCATCGAGGGCGTCTGATTCACCCCTCCACTTT. It yields the protein CASSRSSRASDSPLHF. This chain connects TRBV7-6 to TRBJ1-6; no firm D call. Germline V gives CDR1 SGHVS, CDR2 FNYEAQ. The CDR3 consists of 16 residues. V gave up 5 bases and J gave up 8 bases, with 19 bases separating them.

This sequence joins TRBV5-1 and TRBJ1-1, with TRBD1 matching over 8 bases. The CDR3 consists of 14 residues. The trim removed 4 bases at V and 5 bases at J, leaving 7 bases unmatched. The V gene's germline CDR1 is SGHRS and CDR2 YFSETQ. CDR3 bases: TGCGCCAGCAGCATGCAGGGGGCTAGAACTGAAGCTTTCTTT. It specifies CASSMQGARTEAFF.

The chain uses TRBV7-2 and TRBJ2-2; TRBD1 agrees at 7 bases. V gave up 0 bases and J gave up 1 base; unmatched junction bases: 2. This CDR3 region has 16 residues. CDR1 and CDR2 from the germline V gene are SGHTA and FQGNSA. The CDR3 is CASSLATGRNTGELFF. The DNA of the CDR3 is TGTGCCAGCAGCTTAGCGACAGGGAGGAACACCGGGGAGCTGTTTTTT.

The CDR3 reads CASSFGGGFLETQYF. DNA for the CDR3: TGTGCCAGCTCATTCGGTGGAGGGTTTTTAGAGACCCAGTACTTC. The chain carries TRBV18 and TRBJ2-5, with TRBD2 as a possible D gene (6 bases). In germline, CDR1 is KGHSH, CDR2 LQKENI. This CDR3 has 15 residues. V was cut by 5 bases and J by 4 bases, with 17 bases left in between.

This chain uses TRBV4-1 with TRBJ2-3, with 9 bases aligning to TRBD2. Germline V gene lookup returns CDR1 MGHRA and CDR2 YSYEKL. The V and J ends lost 0 bases and 0 bases, in that order; junction bases with no gene match: 7. The CDR3 has 18 residues. The CDR3 nucleotides read TGCGCCAGCAGCCAAGACCTAGCGGGGCCTACTAGCACAGATACGCAGTATTTT. Its protein is CASSQDLAGPTSTDTQYF.

The V gene is TRBV9, the J gene TRBJ2-3, with 9 bases identical to TRBD1. V trimming: 0 bases; J trimming: 6 bases; junction bases outside the gene matches: 11. The germline CDR1 and CDR2 sequences are SGDLS and YYNGEE. CDR3 size: 17 residues. This CDR3 reads CASSVGRGQGEDDTQYF. CDR3 DNA sequence: TGTGCCAGCAGCGTAGGTCGGGGACAGGGTGAGGACGATACGCAGTATTTT.

The chain is built from TRBV9 and TRBJ1-1, with D uncertain. Trimming removed 3 bases from V and 0 bases from J, with 6 bases in between. Germline V gene sequence: CDR1 SGDLS, CDR2 YYNGEE. This CDR3 is built from 13 residues. Written as DNA, the CDR3 is TGTGCCAGCAGCGGGAGGTTGAACACTGAAGCTTTCTTT. Residues: CASSGRLNTEAFF.